The 32 T cell receptor beta chains given below trace back to one sample, sequenced in a study of shared clonotypes between healthy human individuals. The naive CD8 population came from CD45RO-negative cells selected for CCR7, without terminally differentiated effector memory CD45RA+ cells. Some clones are missing from TCRdb's copy, which holds only in-frame ones; the method was immunoSEQ multiplex PCR. The sample lists 1.5 million to 2.5 million clones; roughly 94% were seen once. The sequenced material came from naive CD8+ T cells sorted from blood. Receptor source: a man between 18 and 29 years old in good health.

The chain carries TRBV4-1 and TRBJ2-2; 8 bases are shared with TRBD1. Germline V CDR1 and CDR2: MGHRA, YSYEKL. This CDR3 is 16 amino acids long. The J segment lost 6 bases and the V segment lost 4 bases, leaving 10 bases of the junction unmatched. DNA of the CDR3: TGCGCCAGCAGCCCCCTCCAGGGGGCGATCGCCGGGGAGCTGTTTTTT. Translation gives CASSPLQGAIAGELFF.

The CDR3 region has the DNA TGCGCCAGCAGCCAAGGCCCGGGACTAGCGGGCCATGAGCAGTTCTTC. It codes for CASSQGPGLAGHEQFF. This rearrangement joins TRBV4-1 to TRBJ2-1; 12 bases align to TRBD2. The length of the CDR3 is 16 residues. Germline V gene sequence: CDR1 MGHRA, CDR2 YSYEKL. The V and J ends lost 1 base and 8 bases, in that order; junction bases with no gene match: 6.

This chain joins TRBV2 and TRBJ2-7, with 9 bases lining up with TRBD2. The CDR3 is 13 residues long. J lost 2 bases, V lost 7 bases, and 3 bases had no gene match. Germline CDR1 and CDR2: SNHLY and FYNNEI. This CDR3 reads CASNRLAAYEQYF. The CDR3 DNA is TGTGCCAGCAACAGACTAGCGGCCTACGAGCAGTACTTC.

The chain joins TRBV28 to TRBJ2-3; 9 bases line up with TRBD2. The ends lost 6 bases at V and 0 bases at J; junction bases unmatched: 10. The CDR3 length is 17 residues. Per germline, CDR1 MDHEN and CDR2 SYDVKM. This CDR3 reads CASRSWTSVPSTDTQYF. In DNA form, the CDR3 reads TGTGCCAGCAGGTCCTGGACTAGCGTCCCTAGCACAGATACGCAGTATTTT.

The CDR3, as DNA: TGTGCCAGCAGTTGGACAGGGTACACTGAAGCTTTCTTT. Protein: CASSWTGYTEAFF. This sequence joins TRBV6-5 and TRBJ1-1; TRBD1 aligns across 8 bases. From germline, CDR1 is MNHEY and CDR2 SVGAGI. J gave up 3 bases and V 4 bases, and 1 base lay outside the gene matches. This CDR3 has 13 amino acids.

The gene calls are TRBV10-3 and TRBJ2-3; no clear D. The CDR3 runs 13 residues. Trimming removed 2 bases from V and 3 bases from J, with 6 bases in between. Germline CDR1 reads ENHRY; CDR2 reads SYGVKD. CDR3 residues: CAISEPVTDTQYF. The CDR3 nucleotides are TGTGCCATCAGTGAGCCAGTTACAGATACGCAGTATTTT.

This clone was picked up one time. The rearrangement uses TRBV29-1 and TRBJ2-7, with D possibly being TRBD1 or TRBD2 (5 bases each). Between the trimmed V and J ends, which lost 0 bases and 5 bases, there was a span of 17 bases. Germline CDR1 and CDR2: SQVTM and ANQGSEA. The CDR3 has 15 amino acids. CDR3 amino acids: CSVEDPSLGRDEQYF. The CDR3 DNA is TGCAGCGTTGAAGACCCATCGTTGGGGCGGGACGAGCAGTACTTC.

Note on this clone: Other DNA sequences in the sample encode the same CDR3. This rearrangement joins TRBV7-9 to TRBJ1-2; D is undetermined. V was clipped by 1 base and J by 6 bases, with 6 bases between them. The CDR3 runs 12 residues. The V gene's germline CDR1 is SEHNR and CDR2 FQNEAQ (reference sequence). CDR3: CASSLGGDGYTF. The CDR3 region has the DNA TGTGCCAGCAGCTTAGGTGGGGATGGCTACACCTTC.

V usage is TRBV7-9 and J usage is TRBJ2-7; 7 bases are a match to TRBD2. The CDR3 extends over 16 amino acids. V was pared by 5 bases and J by 2 bases, with 12 bases of the junction left unmatched. Germline CDR1 reads SEHNR; CDR2 reads FQNEAQ (reference sequence). CDR3 DNA sequence: TGTGCCAGCAGCACTACCGGGACTACCAGACCCTACGAGCAGTACTTC. Its translation: CASSTTGTTRPYEQYF.

The chain recombines TRBV5-6 with TRBJ2-6; D unclear. CDR3 size: 15 residues. CDR1 is SGHDT and CDR2 is YYEEEE in the germline V gene. V was clipped by 4 bases and J by 0 bases, with 8 bases between them. The CDR3 region has the DNA TGTGCCAGCAGCCACACACACTCTGGGGCCAACGTCCTGACTTTC. Residues: CASSHTHSGANVLTF.

The V and J genes are TRBV9 and TRBJ2-7, with 12 positions matching TRBD1. Germline trimming cut 3 bases from V and 0 bases from J; bases unmatched to any gene: 7. The CDR3 spans 17 residues. The germline CDR1 and CDR2 sequences are SGDLS and YYNGEE. The CDR3 region is CASSALPGQGASYEQYF. Written as DNA, the CDR3 is TGTGCCAGCAGCGCTCTACCGGGACAGGGGGCCTCCTACGAGCAGTACTTC.

V gene TRBV6-1 combines with J gene TRBJ1-3; possibly TRBD1 for D (5 bases). The germline V and J ends were trimmed by 1 base and 3 bases, with 10 bases remaining between them. Germline CDR1 MNHNS, CDR2 SASEGT. This CDR3 region has 15 residues. CDR3 sequence reads: CASSEEGQGGNTIYF. In nucleotides, the CDR3 is TGTGCCAGCAGTGAAGAGGGCCAGGGTGGAAACACCATATATTTT.

In nucleotides, the CDR3 is TGTGCCAGCAGCGTAGGGTCAAGTTCCTATGGCTACACCTTC. Translated: CASSVGSSSYGYTF. The chain carries TRBV9 and TRBJ1-2, with D unclear. The CDR3 spans 14 residues. The V gene lost 0 bases and the J gene lost 4 bases, with 10 bases spanning the gap. Germline V gene lookup returns CDR1 SGDLS and CDR2 YYNGEE.

This chain uses TRBV29-1 with TRBJ2-7, with D tentatively TRBD2 (5 bases). The CDR3 contains 15 residues. The V gene's germline CDR1 is SQVTM and CDR2 ANQGSEA. V lost 0 bases and J 0 bases, leaving 12 bases between the germline ends. CDR3 nucleotides: TGCAGCGTTGAAGATCCAAGTGGGAGCTCCTACGAGCAGTACTTC. It specifies CSVEDPSGSSYEQYF.

The rearrangement joins TRBV11-2 to TRBJ2-1; 8 bases are a match to TRBD1. This CDR3 has 16 residues. Germline V CDR1 and CDR2: SGHAT, FQNNGV. J gave up 4 bases and V 9 bases, and 14 bases lay outside the gene matches. In DNA, the CDR3 is TGTGCCAGTGCTCCCGTCGGGGACAGGCTTTACAATGAGCAGTTCTTC. Translating it yields CASAPVGDRLYNEQFF.

On this clone: Germline and junction disagree at one end, which may indicate a read error. J is TRBJ2-2 and V is TRBV7-7, with TRBD1 as a possible D gene (6 bases). Germline CDR1 SSHAT, CDR2 FNYEAQ (reference sequence). The CDR3 has 16 amino acids. The CDR3 DNA follows: TGTGCTAGCAGCGCAGGCACAGGGTTTCACACCGGGGAGCTGTTTTTT. Residues: CASSAGTGFHTGELFF.

The chain carries TRBV19 and TRBJ1-1; perhaps TRBD1 as D (5 bases). Trimming took off 7 bases at V and 4 bases at J, with 13 bases between the two ends. The germline gives CDR1 LNHDA, CDR2 SQIVND (reference sequence). The CDR3 is 13 amino acids. CDR3 bases: TGTGCCAGTACTTGGGGGGTTGGCACTGAAGCTTTCTTT. This gives the protein CASTWGVGTEAFF.

V gene TRBV28 combines with J gene TRBJ2-7, with 7 bases lining up with TRBD2. There are 13 residues in the CDR3. Germline trimming cut 6 bases from V and 0 bases from J; bases unmatched to any gene: 2. Per the germline V gene, CDR1 is MDHEN and CDR2 is SYDVKM. The CDR3 spells CASSGTTSYEQYF. The CDR3, as DNA: TGTGCCAGCAGCGGGACTACCTCCTACGAGCAGTACTTC.

A single count supports this clone. The chain uses TRBV4-1 and TRBJ2-7; 12 bases agree with TRBD2. The germline CDR1 and CDR2 sequences are MGHRA and YSYEKL. The length of the CDR3 is 16 residues. V lost 0 bases, J lost 7 bases, and 7 bases stayed unmatched. As DNA, the CDR3 is TGCGCCAGCAGCCAAGATCACCCTAGCGGGGGGGTTGAGCAGTACTTC. It codes for CASSQDHPSGGVEQYF.

The chain carries TRBV30 and TRBJ2-5; D not resolved. CDR3 length equals 13 residues. Germline CDR1 reads GTSNPN; CDR2 reads SVGIG (reference sequence). Deletions cut 2 bases from V and 3 bases from J, with 10 bases between. The CDR3 nucleotides are TGTGCCTGGAGTTCCCCCAACGAAGAGACCCAGTACTTC. Translating it yields CAWSSPNEETQYF.

The CDR3 bases are TGTGCCAGCAGTGTGGGGTGGGTTCAGCCCCAGCATTTT. Translating gives CASSVGWVQPQHF. This sequence joins TRBV25-1 and TRBJ1-5; no firm D call. Trimming left V 4 bases short and J 6 bases short, with 10 bases between. Looked up from germline, CDR1 is MGHDK and CDR2 is SYGVNS. The CDR3 is 13 residues long.

This sequence joins TRBV15 and TRBJ1-6; possible D gene TRBD1, 6 bases. This CDR3 contains 15 residues. Trimming removed 4 bases at V and 8 bases at J, with 15 bases between. Germline V gives CDR1 LNHNV, CDR2 YYDKDF (reference sequence). The CDR3 here is CATSKDQGRYSPLHF. CDR3 bases: TGTGCCACCAGCAAAGACCAGGGGAGGTATTCACCCCTCCACTTT.

The chain employs TRBV19 and TRBJ1-5, with D hard to call. With 2 bases removed from V and 7 bases from J, the gap between germline ends came to 15 bases. CDR3 length: 15 residues. Per the germline V gene, CDR1 is LNHDA and CDR2 is SQIVND (reference sequence). The DNA of the CDR3 is TGTGCCAGTAGTATAACGTCGGCCCAAGGACAGCCCCAGCATTTT. Protein: CASSITSAQGQPQHF.

The V and J genes are TRBV5-1 and TRBJ2-5; D is unresolved. The length of the CDR3 is 14 residues. V dropped 1 base and J dropped 1 base, with 8 bases sitting between them. The germline V gene has CDR1 SGHRS and CDR2 YFSETQ. CDR3 amino acids: CASSLLGPQETQYF. CDR3 bases: TGCGCCAGCAGCTTGTTGGGTCCCCAAGAGACCCAGTACTTC.

This clone was picked up one time. The chain recombines TRBV6-5 with TRBJ1-1, with D unresolved. With 5 bases removed from V and 0 bases from J, the gap between germline ends came to 13 bases. This CDR3 is 15 amino acids long. The germline V gene has CDR1 MNHEY and CDR2 SVGAGI. The CDR3 loop is CASSPNIAMNTEAFF. The CDR3 DNA is TGTGCCAGCAGTCCGAACATTGCCATGAACACTGAAGCTTTCTTT.

The V gene is TRBV7-6, the J gene TRBJ2-3, with a possible D match to TRBD1 (7 bases). Germline V gene data show CDR1 as SGHVS and CDR2 as FNYEAQ. The ends were cut back, 2 bases at V and 8 bases at J, with 23 bases in the middle. The CDR3 spans 17 residues. CDR3 nucleotides: TGTGCCAGCAGCTTAACTATGAGGCAGGTCCAGGGGGGTACGCAGTATTTT. It specifies CASSLTMRQVQGGTQYF.

This chain connects TRBV30 to TRBJ2-7; D is unresolved. CDR3 size: 12 residues. The V gene lost 4 bases and the J gene lost 6 bases, with 13 bases spanning the gap. The germline gives CDR1 GTSNPN, CDR2 SVGIG (reference sequence). As DNA, the CDR3 is TGTGCCTGGACCCTAAAAGGCGGCGAGCAGTACTTC. It specifies CAWTLKGGEQYF.

This clone appeared a few times. J is TRBJ1-4 and V is TRBV10-3; D gene unclear. The CDR3 covers 13 residues. Germline V gene data show CDR1 as ENHRY and CDR2 as SYGVKD. V lost 3 bases to trimming and J lost 7 bases, with 9 bases between them. In DNA, the CDR3 is TGTGCCATCAGTGAAGGACGTCTTGAAAAACTGTTTTTT. Translating it yields CAISEGRLEKLFF.

This chain uses TRBV5-1 with TRBJ2-7; TRBD1 is a possible D gene (6 bases). CDR3 length: 16 amino acids. Per the germline V gene, CDR1 is SGHRS and CDR2 is YFSETQ. V lost 4 bases and J lost 6, with 23 bases in between. Here the CDR3 reads CASSPTNRDTALEQYF. The CDR3 DNA is TGCGCCAGCAGCCCGACGAACCGGGACACTGCTCTCGAGCAGTACTTC.

The rearrangement links TRBV5-1 to TRBJ1-1; TRBD1 matches at 8 bases. Per germline, CDR1 SGHRS and CDR2 YFSETQ. The CDR3 loop spans 14 amino acids. V gave up 4 bases and J gave up 4 bases; unmatched junction bases: 6. The CDR3 region is CASSPTGVGTEAFF. Here the CDR3 DNA reads TGCGCCAGCAGCCCGACAGGGGTGGGCACTGAAGCTTTCTTT.

The CDR3 DNA sequence: TGTGCCAGCAGCTTAGCCGGGGCTGGTGAAAAACTGTTTTTT. Residues: CASSLAGAGEKLFF. The chain couples TRBV7-9 to TRBJ1-4; maybe TRBD1 (5 bases). Trimming removed 0 bases from V and 7 bases from J, with 9 bases in between. Looked up from germline, CDR1 is SEHNR and CDR2 is FQNEAQ (reference sequence). The length of the CDR3 is 14 residues.

The chain's CDR3 is CASSLLDRINTGELFF. CDR3 nucleotide sequence: TGTGCCAGCAGCCTCCTGGACAGGATTAACACCGGGGAGCTGTTTTTT. This chain joins TRBV5-4 and TRBJ2-2; 7 positions match TRBD1. The CDR3 has 16 residues. Germline loops: CDR1 SGHNT, CDR2 YYREEE (reference sequence). Losses at the gene ends were 4 bases for V and 2 bases for J; bases not matched to a gene: 8.